Listed below are T cell receptor beta chains from one sample, sequenced in a study of sequential checkpoint blockade in melanoma. TCRdb's copy holds only in-frame clones and misses some; the assay was immunoSEQ multiplex PCR. The sample holds around 11,000 clones; roughly two thirds are singletons and the top ten take roughly 31%. This specimen consisted of CD8+ T cells sorted from blood (inferred from file names), obtained from a patient given nivolumab and ipilimumab in sequence. These receptor sequences come from a human donor with melanoma. Both conserved end residues are part of each CDR3. D genes are given only for firm matches. Rows give clone size only sometimes, using once, few, many, or a class for an expanded clone.

V	D	length	size	J	DNA	CDR3
TRBV11-2	.	14	once	TRBJ1-1	TGTGCCAGCAGCCGCTTGATGTCGGAGTCTGAAGCTTTCTTT	CASSRLMSESEAFF
TRBV18	TRBD2	15	.	TRBJ2-3	TGTGCCAGCTCACCCCAGCGGGGGGCCATTGATACGCAGTATTTT	CASSPQRGAIDTQYF
TRBV29-1	TRBD2	15	.	TRBJ2-5	TGCAGCCCTTGGGTAATAGCGGGGGCCCAAGAGACCCAGTACTTC	CSPWVIAGAQETQYF
TRBV5-4	TRBD2	15	medium-sized	TRBJ2-7	TGTGCCAGCAGCGACCTAGCGGGGGGTACCTACGAGCAGTACTTC	CASSDLAGGTYEQYF
TRBV19	.	16	.	TRBJ1-2	TGTGCCAGTAGCAAATCGGATTCAGGGCGAATTTATGGCTACACCTTC	CASSKSDSGRIYGYTF
TRBV7-8	.	15	.	TRBJ2-1	TGTGCCAGCAGCTTTGTAGCGTCAGGGGCGGGTGAGCAGTTCTTC	CASSFVASGAGEQFF
TRBV7-9	.	15	.	TRBJ2-7	TGTGCCAGCAGCGCGCCTAGGACAGCAATCTACGAGCAGTACTTC	CASSAPRTAIYEQYF
TRBV9	TRBD1	14	.	TRBJ1-6	TGTGCCAGCAGCGCGACAGGGGATAATTCACCCCTCCACTTT	CASSATGDNSPLHF
TRBV30	.	14	.	TRBJ2-1	TGTGCCTGGAGTGTATTGTCATGGGGGGATGAGCAGTTCTTC	CAWSVLSWGDEQFF
TRBV13	TRBD1	15	.	TRBJ1-1	TGTGCCAGCAGCTTAGGGACAGGGGTTAGACCTGAAGCTTTCTTT	CASSLGTGVRPEAFF
TRBV6-5	TRBD2	15	.	TRBJ2-3	TGTGCCAGCAGCCGCCTAGCGGGAGGATCAGATACGCAGTATTTT	CASSRLAGGSDTQYF
TRBV15	TRBD1	15	.	TRBJ1-1	TGTGCCACCAGCAGCACAGGGGGCGCGGGCACTGAAGCTTTCTTT	CATSSTGGAGTEAFF
TRBV7-9	TRBD2	15	.	TRBJ2-3	TGTGCCAGCAGCCGTCCGGGACTAGGTACAGATACGCAGTATTTT	CASSRPGLGTDTQYF
TRBV29-1	TRBD1	15	few	TRBJ2-3	TGCAGCGTCACAAATTGGGACAGGGGAGAAGATACGCAGTATTTT	CSVTNWDRGEDTQYF
TRBV2	.	16	.	TRBJ1-6	TGTGCCAGCAGTCAAACAGGGATTTCCTATAATTCACCCCTCCACTTT	CASSQTGISYNSPLHF
TRBV19	TRBD2	15	.	TRBJ2-7	TGTGCCAGTAGGCCTCCGGGGACTAGCGGCTACGAGCAGTACTTC	CASRPPGTSGYEQYF
TRBV2	TRBD1	13	.	TRBJ2-7	TGTGCCAGCAGTAGGGGGCGCTCCTACGAGCAGTACTTC	CASSRGRSYEQYF
TRBV7-6	.	13	.	TRBJ2-2	TGTGCCAGCAGCTTAGCGGGGGGCGGGGAGCTGTTTTTT	CASSLAGGGELFF
TRBV28	TRBD1	15	.	TRBJ1-1	TGTGCCAGCAGAAACACAGGGGGCTCTGTCACTGAAGCTTTCTTT	CASRNTGGSVTEAFF
TRBV27	TRBD2	15	.	TRBJ2-7	TGTGCCAGCAGTTTAGGGGGAGGGGTGCACTACGAGCAGTACTTC	CASSLGGGVHYEQYF
TRBV19	.	13	.	TRBJ2-3	TGTGCCAGTAGTATTCTGGTTCGGGAAACGCAGTATTTT	CASSILVRETQYF
TRBV19	.	17	.	TRBJ2-1	TGTGCCAGTAGTATAGATCGGGCGGGATCCCCCTCGAATGAGCAGTTCTTC	CASSIDRAGSPSNEQFF
TRBV27	TRBD1	14	few	TRBJ1-2	TGTGCCAGCAGCCAGTCGGGACAGATCTATGGCTACACCTTC	CASSQSGQIYGYTF
TRBV19	TRBD1	19	few	TRBJ2-7	TGTGCCAGTAGTCCACAACGTGTGGCAGGGGGCGCATTTGTCAACGAGCAGTACTTC	CASSPQRVAGGAFVNEQYF
TRBV5-1	.	13	.	TRBJ2-7	TGCGCCAGCAAAGAGGGAGAGGGTTACGAGCAGTACTTC	CASKEGEGYEQYF